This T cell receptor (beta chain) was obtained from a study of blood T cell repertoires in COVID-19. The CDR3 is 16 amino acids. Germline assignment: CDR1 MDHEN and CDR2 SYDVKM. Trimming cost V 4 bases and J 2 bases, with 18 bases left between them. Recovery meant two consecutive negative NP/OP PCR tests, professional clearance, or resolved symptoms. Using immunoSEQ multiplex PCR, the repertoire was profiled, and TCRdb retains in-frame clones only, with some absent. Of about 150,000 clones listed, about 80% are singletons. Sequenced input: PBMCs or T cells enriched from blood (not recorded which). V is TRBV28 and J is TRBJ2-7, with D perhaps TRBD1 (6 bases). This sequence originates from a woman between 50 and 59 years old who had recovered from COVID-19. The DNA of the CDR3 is TGTGCCAGCAGTTCGTCGACAGGTCCCACTCCCTACGAGCAGTACTTC. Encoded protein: CASSSSTGPTPYEQYF.